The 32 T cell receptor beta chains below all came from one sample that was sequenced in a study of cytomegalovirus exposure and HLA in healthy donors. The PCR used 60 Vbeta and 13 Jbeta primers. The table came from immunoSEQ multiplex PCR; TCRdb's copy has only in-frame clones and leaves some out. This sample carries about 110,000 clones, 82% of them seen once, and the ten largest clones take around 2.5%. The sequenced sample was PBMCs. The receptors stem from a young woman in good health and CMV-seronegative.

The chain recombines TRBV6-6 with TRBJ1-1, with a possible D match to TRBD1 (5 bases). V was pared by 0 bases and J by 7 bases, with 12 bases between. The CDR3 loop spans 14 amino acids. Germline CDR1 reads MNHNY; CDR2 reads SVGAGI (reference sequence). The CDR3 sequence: CASSYSEGRGEAFF. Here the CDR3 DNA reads TGTGCCAGCAGTTACTCGGAGGGACGAGGTGAAGCTTTCTTT.

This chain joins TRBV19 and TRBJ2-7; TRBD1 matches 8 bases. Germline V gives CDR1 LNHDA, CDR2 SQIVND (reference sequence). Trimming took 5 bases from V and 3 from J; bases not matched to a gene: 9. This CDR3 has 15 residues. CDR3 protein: CASSPGTGGDYEQYV. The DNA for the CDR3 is TGTGCCAGTAGTCCCGGGACAGGCGGAGACTACGAGCAGTACGTC.

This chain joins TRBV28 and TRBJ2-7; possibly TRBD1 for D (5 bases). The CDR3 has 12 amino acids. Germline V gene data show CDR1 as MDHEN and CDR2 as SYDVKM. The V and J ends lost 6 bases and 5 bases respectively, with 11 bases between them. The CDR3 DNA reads TGTGCCAGCAGGCTAAAAGGGGACGAGCAGTACTTC. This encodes CASRLKGDEQYF.

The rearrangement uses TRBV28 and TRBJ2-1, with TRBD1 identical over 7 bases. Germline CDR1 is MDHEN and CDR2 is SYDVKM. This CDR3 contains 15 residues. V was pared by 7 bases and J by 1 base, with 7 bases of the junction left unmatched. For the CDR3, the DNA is TGTGCCAGCATTATCGGGACAGATTCCTACAATGAGCAGTTCTTC. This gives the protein CASIIGTDSYNEQFF. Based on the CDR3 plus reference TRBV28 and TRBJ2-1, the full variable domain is DVKVTQSSRYLVKRTGEKVFLECVQDMDHENMFWYRQDPGLGLRLIYFSYDVKMKEKGDIPEGYSVSREKKERFSLILESASTNQTSMYLCASIIGTDSYNEQFFGPGTRLTVL.

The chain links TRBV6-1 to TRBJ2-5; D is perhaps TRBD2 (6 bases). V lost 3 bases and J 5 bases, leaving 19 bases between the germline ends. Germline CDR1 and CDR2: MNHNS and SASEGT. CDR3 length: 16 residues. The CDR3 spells CASSDTGLPDGETQYF. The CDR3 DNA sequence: TGTGCCAGCAGTGATACGGGACTCCCTGACGGGGAGACCCAGTACTTC.

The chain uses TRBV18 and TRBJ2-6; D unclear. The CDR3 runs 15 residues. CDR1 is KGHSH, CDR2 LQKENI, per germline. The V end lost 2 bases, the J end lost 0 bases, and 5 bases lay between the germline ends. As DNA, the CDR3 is TGTGCCAGCTCACCAGTAAACTCTGGGGCCAACGTCCTGACTTTC. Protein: CASSPVNSGANVLTF.

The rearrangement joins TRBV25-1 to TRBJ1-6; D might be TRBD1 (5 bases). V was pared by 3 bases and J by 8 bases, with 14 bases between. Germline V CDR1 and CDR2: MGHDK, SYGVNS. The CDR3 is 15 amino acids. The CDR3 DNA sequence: TGTGCCAGCAGTGAGTCGGCAGGGATTCATTCACCCCTCCACTTT. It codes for CASSESAGIHSPLHF.

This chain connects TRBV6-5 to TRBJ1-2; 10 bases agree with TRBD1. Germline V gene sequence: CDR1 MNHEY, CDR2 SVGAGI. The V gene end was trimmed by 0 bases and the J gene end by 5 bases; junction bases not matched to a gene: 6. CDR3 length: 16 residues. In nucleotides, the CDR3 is TGTGCCAGCAGTTACTCCTGGGACAGGGGTCGATATGGCTACACCTTC. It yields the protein CASSYSWDRGRYGYTF.

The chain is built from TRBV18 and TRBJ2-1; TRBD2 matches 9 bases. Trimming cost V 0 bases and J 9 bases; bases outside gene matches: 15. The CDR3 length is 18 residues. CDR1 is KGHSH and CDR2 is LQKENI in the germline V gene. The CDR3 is CASSPPTSRAGGLTEQFF. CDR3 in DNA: TGTGCCAGCTCACCACCGACTAGCCGGGCGGGGGGGCTCACTGAGCAGTTCTTC.

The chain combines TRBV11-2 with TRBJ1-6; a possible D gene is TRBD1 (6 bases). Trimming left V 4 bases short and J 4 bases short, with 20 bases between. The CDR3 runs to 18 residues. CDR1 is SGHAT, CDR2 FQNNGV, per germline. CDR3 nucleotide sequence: TGTGCCAGCAGCTCTTTCCAGGGAGGGGGTGGTTATAATTCACCCCTCCACTTT. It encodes CASSSFQGGGGYNSPLHF.

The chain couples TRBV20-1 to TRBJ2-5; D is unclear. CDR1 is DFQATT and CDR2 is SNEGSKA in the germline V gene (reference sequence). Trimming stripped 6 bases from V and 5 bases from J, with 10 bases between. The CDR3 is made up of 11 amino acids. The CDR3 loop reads CSARIVETQYF. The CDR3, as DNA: TGCAGTGCCAGGATTGTGGAGACCCAGTACTTC.

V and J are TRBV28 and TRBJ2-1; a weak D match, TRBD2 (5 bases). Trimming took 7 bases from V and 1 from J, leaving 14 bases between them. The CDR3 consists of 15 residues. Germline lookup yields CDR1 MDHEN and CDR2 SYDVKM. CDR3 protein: CASTRRRVSYNEQFF. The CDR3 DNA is TGTGCCAGCACCCGGAGGCGGGTATCCTACAATGAGCAGTTCTTC.

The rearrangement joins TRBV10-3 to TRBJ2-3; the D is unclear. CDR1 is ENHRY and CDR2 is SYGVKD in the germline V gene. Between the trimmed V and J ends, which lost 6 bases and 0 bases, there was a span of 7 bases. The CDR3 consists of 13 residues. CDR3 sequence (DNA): TGTGCCATCAGGTCCAGAAGCACAGATACGCAGTATTTT. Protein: CAIRSRSTDTQYF.

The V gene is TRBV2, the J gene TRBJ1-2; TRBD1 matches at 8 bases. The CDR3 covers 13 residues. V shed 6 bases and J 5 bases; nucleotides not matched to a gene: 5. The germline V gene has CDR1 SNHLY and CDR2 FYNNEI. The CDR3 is CASRAGGSYGYTF. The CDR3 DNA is TGTGCCAGCAGAGCAGGGGGCTCGTATGGCTACACCTTC. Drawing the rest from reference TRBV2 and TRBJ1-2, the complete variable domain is EPEVTQTPSHQVTQMGQEVILRCVPISNHLYFYWYRQILGQKVEFLVSFYNNEISEKSEIFDDQFSVERPDGSNFTLKIRSTKLEDSAMYFCASRAGGSYGYTFGSGTRLTVV.

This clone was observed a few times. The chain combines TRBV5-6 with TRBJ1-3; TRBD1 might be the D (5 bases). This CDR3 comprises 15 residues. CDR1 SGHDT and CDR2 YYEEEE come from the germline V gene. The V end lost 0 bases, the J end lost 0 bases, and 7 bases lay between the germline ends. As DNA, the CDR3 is TGTGCCAGCAGCTTGGGACAGAGCTCTGGAAACACCATATATTTT. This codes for CASSLGQSSGNTIYF.

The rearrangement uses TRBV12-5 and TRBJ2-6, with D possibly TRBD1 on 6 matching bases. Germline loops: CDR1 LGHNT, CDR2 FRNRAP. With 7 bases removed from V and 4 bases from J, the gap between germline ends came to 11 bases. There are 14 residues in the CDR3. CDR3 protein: CASALQGGANVLTF. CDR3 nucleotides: TGTGCTAGTGCCCTTCAGGGGGGGGCCAACGTCCTGACTTTC.

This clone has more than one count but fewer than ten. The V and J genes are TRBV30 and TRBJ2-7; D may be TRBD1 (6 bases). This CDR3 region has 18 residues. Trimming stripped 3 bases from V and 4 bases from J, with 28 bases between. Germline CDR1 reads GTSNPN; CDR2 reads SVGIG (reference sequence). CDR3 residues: CAWRAGAGWSRGTYEQYF. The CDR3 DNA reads TGTGCCTGGAGGGCGGGCGCCGGATGGAGCCGAGGGACATACGAGCAGTACTTC.

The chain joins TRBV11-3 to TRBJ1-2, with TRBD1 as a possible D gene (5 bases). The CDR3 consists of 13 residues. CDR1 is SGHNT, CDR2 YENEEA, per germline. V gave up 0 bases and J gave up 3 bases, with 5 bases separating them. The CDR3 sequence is CASSLEGHYGYTF. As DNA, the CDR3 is TGTGCCAGCAGCTTAGAGGGGCACTATGGCTACACCTTC.

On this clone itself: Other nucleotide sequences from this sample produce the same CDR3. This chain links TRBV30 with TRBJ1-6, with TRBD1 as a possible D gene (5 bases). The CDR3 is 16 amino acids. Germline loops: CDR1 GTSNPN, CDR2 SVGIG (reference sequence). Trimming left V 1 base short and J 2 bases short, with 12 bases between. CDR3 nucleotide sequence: TGTGCCTGGAGTGCCGTTGCGGGGCCCTATAATTCACCCCTCCACTTT. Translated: CAWSAVAGPYNSPLHF.

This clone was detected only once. CDR3 DNA sequence: TGTGCCAGCAGCTCTGGGACTAGCGGGAGGCTGCAGGGCAATGAGCAGTTCTTC. It codes for CASSSGTSGRLQGNEQFF. The rearrangement links TRBV5-6 to TRBJ2-1; 15 bases are shared with TRBD2. The V gene's germline CDR1 is SGHDT and CDR2 YYEEEE. The CDR3 is 18 amino acids. V shed 3 bases and J 6 bases; nucleotides not matched to a gene: 10.

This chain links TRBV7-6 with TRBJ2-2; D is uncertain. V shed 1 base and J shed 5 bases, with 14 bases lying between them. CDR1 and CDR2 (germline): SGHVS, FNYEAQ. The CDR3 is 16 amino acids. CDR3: CASSLVNGDVTGELFF. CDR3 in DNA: TGTGCCAGCAGCTTAGTGAACGGAGACGTGACCGGGGAGCTGTTTTTT. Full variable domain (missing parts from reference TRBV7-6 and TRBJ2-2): GAGVSQSPRYKVTKRGQDVALRCDPISGHVSLYWYRQALGQGPEFLTYFNYEAQQDKSGLPNDRFSAERPEGSISTLTIQRTEQRDSAMYRCASSLVNGDVTGELFFGEGSRLTVL.

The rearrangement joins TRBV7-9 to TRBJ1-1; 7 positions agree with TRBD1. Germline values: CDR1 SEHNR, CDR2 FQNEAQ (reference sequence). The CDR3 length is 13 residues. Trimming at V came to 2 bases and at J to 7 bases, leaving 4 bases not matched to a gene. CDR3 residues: CASSLPDRVEAFF. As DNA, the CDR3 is TGTGCCAGCAGCTTACCCGACAGGGTTGAAGCTTTCTTT.

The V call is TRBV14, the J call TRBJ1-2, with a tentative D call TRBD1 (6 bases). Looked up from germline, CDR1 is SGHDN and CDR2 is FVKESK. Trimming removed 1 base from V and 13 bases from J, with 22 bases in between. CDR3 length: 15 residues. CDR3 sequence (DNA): TGTGCCAGCAGCCAAGGTTGGACAGCCGGGAGGGGCGGCACCTTC. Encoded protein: CASSQGWTAGRGGTF.

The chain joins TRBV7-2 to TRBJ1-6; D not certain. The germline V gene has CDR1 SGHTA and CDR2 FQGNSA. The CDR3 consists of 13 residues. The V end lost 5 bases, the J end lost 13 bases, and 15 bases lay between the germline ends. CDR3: CASSLRRPEPLHF. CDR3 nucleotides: TGTGCCAGCAGCCTCCGGCGGCCGGAGCCCCTCCACTTT.

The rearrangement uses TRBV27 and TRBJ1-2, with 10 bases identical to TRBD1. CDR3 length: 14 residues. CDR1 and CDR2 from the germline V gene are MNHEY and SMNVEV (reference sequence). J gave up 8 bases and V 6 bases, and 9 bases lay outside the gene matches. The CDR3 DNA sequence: TGTGCCAGCAGGACGGGGGACAGGGGATACGGCTACACCTTC. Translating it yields CASRTGDRGYGYTF.

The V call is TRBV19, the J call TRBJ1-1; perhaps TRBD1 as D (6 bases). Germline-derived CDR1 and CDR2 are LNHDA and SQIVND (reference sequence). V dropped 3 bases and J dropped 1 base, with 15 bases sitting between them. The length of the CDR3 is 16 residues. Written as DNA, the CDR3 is TGTGCCAGTAGTATGGGGAGGGGGAGGTCGAACACTGAAGCTTTCTTT. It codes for CASSMGRGRSNTEAFF.

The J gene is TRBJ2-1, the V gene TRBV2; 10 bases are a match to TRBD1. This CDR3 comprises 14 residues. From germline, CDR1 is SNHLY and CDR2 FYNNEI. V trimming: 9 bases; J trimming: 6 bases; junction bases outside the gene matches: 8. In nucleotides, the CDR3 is TGTGCCAGTGGGACGGACAGGGGGGTCAATGAGCAGTTCTTC. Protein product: CASGTDRGVNEQFF.

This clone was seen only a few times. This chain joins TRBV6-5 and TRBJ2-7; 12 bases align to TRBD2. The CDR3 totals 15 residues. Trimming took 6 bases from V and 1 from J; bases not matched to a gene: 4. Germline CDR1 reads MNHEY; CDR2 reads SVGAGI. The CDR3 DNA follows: TGTGCCAGCAGCTCCGGGACTAGCGGGTCCTACGAGCAGTACTTC. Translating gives CASSSGTSGSYEQYF.

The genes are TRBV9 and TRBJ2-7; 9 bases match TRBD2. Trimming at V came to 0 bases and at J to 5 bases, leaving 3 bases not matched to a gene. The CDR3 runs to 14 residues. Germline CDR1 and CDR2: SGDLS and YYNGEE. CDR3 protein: CASSVASGNHEQYF. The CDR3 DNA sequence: TGTGCCAGCAGCGTAGCTAGCGGGAACCACGAGCAGTACTTC.

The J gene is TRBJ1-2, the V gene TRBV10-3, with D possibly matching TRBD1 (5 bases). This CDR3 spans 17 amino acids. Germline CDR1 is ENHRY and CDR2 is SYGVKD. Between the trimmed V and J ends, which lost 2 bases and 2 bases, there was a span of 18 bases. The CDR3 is CAISETEGGRGNYGYTF. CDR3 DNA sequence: TGTGCCATCAGTGAGACTGAGGGAGGGCGGGGGAACTATGGCTACACCTTC.

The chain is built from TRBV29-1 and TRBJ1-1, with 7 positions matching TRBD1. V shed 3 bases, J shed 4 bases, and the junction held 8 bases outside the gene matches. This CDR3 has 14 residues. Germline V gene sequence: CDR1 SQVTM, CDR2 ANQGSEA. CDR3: CSVDNRGKSTEAFF. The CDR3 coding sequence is TGCAGCGTTGACAACAGGGGAAAAAGCACTGAAGCTTTCTTT.

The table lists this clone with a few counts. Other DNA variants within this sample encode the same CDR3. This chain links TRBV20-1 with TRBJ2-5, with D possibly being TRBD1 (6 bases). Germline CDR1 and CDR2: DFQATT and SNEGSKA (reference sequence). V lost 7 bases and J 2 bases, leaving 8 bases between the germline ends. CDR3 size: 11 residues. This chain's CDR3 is CSGTVQETQYF. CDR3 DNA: TGCAGTGGGACAGTGCAAGAGACCCAGTACTTC.